This TCR beta chain was captured by sequencing in a study of T cell responses to AZD1222 COVID-19 vaccine. Germline CDR1 MDHEN, CDR2 SYDVKM. The CDR3 runs 14 residues. With 3 bases removed from V and 4 bases from J, the gap between germline ends came to 12 bases. Of note for this clone: The antigen is unknown.

Regarding the study as a whole: Vaccine-associated CD4 TCRs spanned spike, dominant at 160-218 and 743-854. Donors in the cohort were predominantly white British and more often female, and clonal diversity was possibly underestimated.

The data were produced by immunoSEQ multiplex PCR, yet TCRdb's version contains in-frame clones alone and is incomplete. The sample has about 86,000 clones, about 90% seen once. Second-dose intervals near 4 or 12 weeks were combined. The TCR sequence derives from an adult who received the AZD1222 COVID-19 vaccine. The chain joins TRBV28 to TRBJ2-5; maybe TRBD2 (6 bases). This specimen consisted of peripheral blood, obtained 28 days after the second AZD1222 dose. The CDR3 DNA follows: TGTGCCAGCAGTTTGGTGGGGGGTCGAGAGACCCAGTACTTC. Residues: CASSLVGGRETQYF.